This TCR beta chain came from a study of CD8 T cells in ankylosing spondylitis. The CDR3 consists of 13 residues. Trimming took 7 bases from V and 4 from J, leaving 11 bases between them. CDR1 MNHEY and CDR2 SVGEGT come from the germline V gene. TCRdb reprocessed the 5' RACE reads with MiXCR, giving one entry per CDR3 protein. The sample records 250,000 to 350,000 distinct CDR3 sequences, around 21% being singletons. Study findings and constraints: In synovial fluid and blood from reactive arthritis, some motif variants were previously reported.

Turning to this clonotype: The antigen is undetermined.

The chain carries TRBV6-2 or TRBV6-3 and TRBJ2-4; the D is unclear. The sequencing sample was made of blood, either unsorted or a sorted T cell fraction (not recorded which). This TCR came from a female donor with ankylosing spondylitis or in good health (not recorded which). The CDR3 DNA follows: TGTGCCAGCAACGAGGCGGCGAAAAACATTCAGTACTTC. It translates to CASNEAAKNIQYF.